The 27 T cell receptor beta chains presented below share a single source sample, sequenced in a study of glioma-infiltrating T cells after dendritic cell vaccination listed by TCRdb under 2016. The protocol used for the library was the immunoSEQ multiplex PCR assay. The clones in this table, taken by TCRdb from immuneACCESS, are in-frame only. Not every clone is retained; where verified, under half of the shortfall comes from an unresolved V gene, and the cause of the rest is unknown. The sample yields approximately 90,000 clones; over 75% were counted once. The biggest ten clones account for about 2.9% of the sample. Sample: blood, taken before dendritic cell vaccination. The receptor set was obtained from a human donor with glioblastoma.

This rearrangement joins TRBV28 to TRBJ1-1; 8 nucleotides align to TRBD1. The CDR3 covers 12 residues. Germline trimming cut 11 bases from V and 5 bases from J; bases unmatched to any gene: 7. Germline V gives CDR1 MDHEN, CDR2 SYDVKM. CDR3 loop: CALDRVRTEAFF. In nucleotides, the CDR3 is TGTGCCCTGGACAGGGTAAGGACTGAAGCTTTCTTT.

The CDR3 protein is CASSLSGGQGFTDTQYF. The CDR3 DNA sequence: TGCGCCAGCAGCTTGAGTGGCGGACAGGGCTTCACAGATACGCAGTATTTT. The V call is TRBV5-1, the J call TRBJ2-3; 8 bases fit TRBD1. Losses at the gene ends were 1 base for V and 2 bases for J; bases not matched to a gene: 9. The CDR3 is made up of 17 amino acids. Germline CDR1 SGHRS, CDR2 YFSETQ.

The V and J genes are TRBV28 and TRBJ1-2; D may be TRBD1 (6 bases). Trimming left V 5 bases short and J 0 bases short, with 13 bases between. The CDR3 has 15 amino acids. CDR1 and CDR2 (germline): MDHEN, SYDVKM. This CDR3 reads CASSVGQPPNYGYTF. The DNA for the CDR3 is TGTGCCAGCAGTGTAGGACAGCCCCCTAACTATGGCTACACCTTC.

The CDR3 here is CASSQSMGRGAGYTF. The CDR3 DNA reads as TGTGCCAGCAGCCAATCGATGGGGCGCGGGGCTGGCTACACCTTC. The rearrangement uses TRBV16 and TRBJ1-2; D may be TRBD1 (5 bases). The CDR3 sequence is 15 residues long. Trimming took off 0 bases at V and 7 bases at J, with 15 bases between the two ends. The V gene's germline CDR1 is KGHSY and CDR2 FQNENV.

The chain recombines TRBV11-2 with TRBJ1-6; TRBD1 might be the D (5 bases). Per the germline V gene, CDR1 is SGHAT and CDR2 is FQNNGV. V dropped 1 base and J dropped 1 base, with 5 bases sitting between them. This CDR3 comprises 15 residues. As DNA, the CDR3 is TGTGCCAGCAGCTTAGGACAGTCCTATAATTCACCCCTCCACTTT. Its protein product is CASSLGQSYNSPLHF.

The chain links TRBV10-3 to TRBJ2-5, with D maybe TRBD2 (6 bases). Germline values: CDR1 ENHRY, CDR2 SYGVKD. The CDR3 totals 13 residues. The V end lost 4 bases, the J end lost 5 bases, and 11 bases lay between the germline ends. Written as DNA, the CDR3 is TGTGCCATCAGTGGTGGGGAGGAGGAGACCCAGTACTTC. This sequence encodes CAISGGEEETQYF.

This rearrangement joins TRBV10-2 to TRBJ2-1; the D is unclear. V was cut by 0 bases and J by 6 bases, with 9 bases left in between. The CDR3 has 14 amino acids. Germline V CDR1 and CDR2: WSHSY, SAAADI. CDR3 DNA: TGCGCCAGCAGTGAGTCGTGGGCCATCAATGAGCAGTTCTTC. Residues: CASSESWAINEQFF.

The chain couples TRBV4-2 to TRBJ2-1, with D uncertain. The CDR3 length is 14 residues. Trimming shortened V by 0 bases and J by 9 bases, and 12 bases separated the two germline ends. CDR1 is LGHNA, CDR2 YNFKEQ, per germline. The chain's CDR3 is CASSQDEAPIEQFF. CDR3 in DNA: TGTGCCAGCAGCCAAGATGAGGCACCTATTGAGCAGTTCTTC.

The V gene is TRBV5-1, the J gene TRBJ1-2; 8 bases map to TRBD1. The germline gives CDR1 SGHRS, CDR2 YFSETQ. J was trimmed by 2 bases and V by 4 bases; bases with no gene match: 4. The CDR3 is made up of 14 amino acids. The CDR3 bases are TGCGCCAGCAGCACCCAGGGGGCGAACTATGGCTACACCTTC. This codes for CASSTQGANYGYTF.

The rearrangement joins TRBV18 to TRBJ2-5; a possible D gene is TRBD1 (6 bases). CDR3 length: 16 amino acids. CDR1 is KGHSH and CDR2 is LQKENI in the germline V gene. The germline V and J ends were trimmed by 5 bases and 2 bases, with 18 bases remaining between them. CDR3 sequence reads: CASSTSGAFGQETQYF. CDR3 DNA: TGTGCCAGCTCAACTTCAGGGGCGTTTGGGCAAGAGACCCAGTACTTC.

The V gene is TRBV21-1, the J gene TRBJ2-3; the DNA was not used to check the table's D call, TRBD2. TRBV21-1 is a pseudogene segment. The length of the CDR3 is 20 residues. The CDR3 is CASSKAQGLAGVPLTDTQYF. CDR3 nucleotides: TGTGCCAGCAGCAAAGCGCAAGGACTAGCGGGAGTGCCCCTCACAGATACGCAGTATTTT.

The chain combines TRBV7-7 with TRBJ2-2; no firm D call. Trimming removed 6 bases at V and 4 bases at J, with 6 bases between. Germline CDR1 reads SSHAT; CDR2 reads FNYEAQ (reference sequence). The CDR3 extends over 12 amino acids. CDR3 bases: TGTGCCAGCAGTCCTCTCACCGGGGAGCTGTTTTTT. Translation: CASSPLTGELFF.

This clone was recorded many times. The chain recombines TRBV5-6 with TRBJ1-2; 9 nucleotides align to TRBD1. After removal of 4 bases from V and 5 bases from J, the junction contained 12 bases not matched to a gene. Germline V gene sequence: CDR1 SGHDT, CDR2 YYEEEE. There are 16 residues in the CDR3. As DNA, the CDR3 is TGTGCCAGCAGCCACGGAAGCGGACAGGGGTATTATGGCTACACCTTC. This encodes CASSHGSGQGYYGYTF.

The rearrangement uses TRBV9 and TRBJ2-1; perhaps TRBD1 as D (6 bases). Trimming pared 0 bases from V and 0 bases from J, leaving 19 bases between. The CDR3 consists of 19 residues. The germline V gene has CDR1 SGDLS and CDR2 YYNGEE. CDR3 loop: CASSVGTGSGVGSYNEQFF. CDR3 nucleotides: TGTGCCAGCAGCGTAGGTACAGGGAGTGGGGTGGGCTCCTACAATGAGCAGTTCTTC. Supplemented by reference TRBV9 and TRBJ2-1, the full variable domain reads DSGVTQTPKHLITATGQRVTLRCSPRSGDLSVYWYQQSLDQGLQFLIQYYNGEERAKGNILERFSAQQFPDLHSELNLSSLELGDSALYFCASSVGTGSGVGSYNEQFFGPGTRLTVL.

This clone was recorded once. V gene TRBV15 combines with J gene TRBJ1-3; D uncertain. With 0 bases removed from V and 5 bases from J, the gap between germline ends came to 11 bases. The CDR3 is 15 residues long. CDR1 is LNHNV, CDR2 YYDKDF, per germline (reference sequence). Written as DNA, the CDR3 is TGTGCCACCAGCAGAGATAAGGACTGGAGAAACACCATATATTTT. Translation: CATSRDKDWRNTIYF.

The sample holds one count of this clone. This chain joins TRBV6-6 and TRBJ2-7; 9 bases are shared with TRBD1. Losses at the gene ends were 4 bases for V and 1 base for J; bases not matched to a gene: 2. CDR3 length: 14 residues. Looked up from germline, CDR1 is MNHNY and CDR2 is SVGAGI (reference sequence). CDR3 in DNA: TGTGCCAGCAGTTGGGACAGGGCTTCCTACGAGCAGTACTTC. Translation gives CASSWDRASYEQYF.

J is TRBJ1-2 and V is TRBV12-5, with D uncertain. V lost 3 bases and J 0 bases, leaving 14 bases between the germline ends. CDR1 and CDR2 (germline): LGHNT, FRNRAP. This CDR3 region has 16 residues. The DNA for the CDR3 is TGTGCTAGTGGTTTTTCACTCCAACGAGCTAACTATGGCTACACCTTC. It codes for CASGFSLQRANYGYTF.

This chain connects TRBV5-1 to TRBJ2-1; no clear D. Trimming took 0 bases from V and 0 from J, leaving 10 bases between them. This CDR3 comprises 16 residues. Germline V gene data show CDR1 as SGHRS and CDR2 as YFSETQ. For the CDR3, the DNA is TGCGCCAGCAGCTTGGCCCCGAAGAGCTCCTACAATGAGCAGTTCTTC. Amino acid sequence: CASSLAPKSSYNEQFF.

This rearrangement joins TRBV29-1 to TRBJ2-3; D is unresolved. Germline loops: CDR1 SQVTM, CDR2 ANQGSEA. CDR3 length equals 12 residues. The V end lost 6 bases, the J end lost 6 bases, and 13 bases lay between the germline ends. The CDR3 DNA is TGCAGCGTCCTCCAGGCTGGGGATACGCAGTATTTT. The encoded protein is CSVLQAGDTQYF.

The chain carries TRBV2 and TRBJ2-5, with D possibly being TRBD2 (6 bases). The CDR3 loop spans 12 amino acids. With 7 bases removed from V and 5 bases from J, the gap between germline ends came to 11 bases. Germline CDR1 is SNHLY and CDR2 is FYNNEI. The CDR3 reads CASMRDSETQYF. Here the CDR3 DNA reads TGTGCCAGCATGAGGGACTCCGAGACCCAGTACTTC.

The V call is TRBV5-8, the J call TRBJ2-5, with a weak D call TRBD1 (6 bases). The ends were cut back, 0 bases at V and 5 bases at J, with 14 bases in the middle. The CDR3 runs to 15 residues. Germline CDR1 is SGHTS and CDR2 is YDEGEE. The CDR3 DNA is TGTGCCAGCAGCTTGGAATGGGGGCCCGGGGAGACCCAGTACTTC. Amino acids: CASSLEWGPGETQYF.

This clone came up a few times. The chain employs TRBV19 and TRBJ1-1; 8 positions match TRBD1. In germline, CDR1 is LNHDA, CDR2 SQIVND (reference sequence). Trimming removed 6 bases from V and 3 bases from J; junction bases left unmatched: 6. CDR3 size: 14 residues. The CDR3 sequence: CASSPGGAYTEAFF. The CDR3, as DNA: TGTGCCAGTAGCCCAGGGGGCGCGTACACTGAAGCTTTCTTT.

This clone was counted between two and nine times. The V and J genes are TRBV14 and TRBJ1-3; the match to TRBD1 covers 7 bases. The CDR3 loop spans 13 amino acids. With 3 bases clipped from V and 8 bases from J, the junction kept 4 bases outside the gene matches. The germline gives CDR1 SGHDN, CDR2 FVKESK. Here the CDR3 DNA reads TGTGCCAGCAGCCAGAACAGGGGAGACACCATATATTTT. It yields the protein CASSQNRGDTIYF.

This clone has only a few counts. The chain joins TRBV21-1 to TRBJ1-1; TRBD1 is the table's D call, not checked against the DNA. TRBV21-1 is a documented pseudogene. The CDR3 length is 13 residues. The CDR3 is CASSTVQNTEAFF. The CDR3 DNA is TGTGCCAGCAGCACTGTACAGAACACTGAAGCTTTCTTT.

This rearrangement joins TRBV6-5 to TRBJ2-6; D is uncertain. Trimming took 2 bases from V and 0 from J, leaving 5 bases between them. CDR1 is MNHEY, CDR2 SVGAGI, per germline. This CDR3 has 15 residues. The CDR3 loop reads CASSYGVSGANVLTF. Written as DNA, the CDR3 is TGTGCCAGCAGTTACGGAGTCTCTGGGGCCAACGTCCTGACTTTC.

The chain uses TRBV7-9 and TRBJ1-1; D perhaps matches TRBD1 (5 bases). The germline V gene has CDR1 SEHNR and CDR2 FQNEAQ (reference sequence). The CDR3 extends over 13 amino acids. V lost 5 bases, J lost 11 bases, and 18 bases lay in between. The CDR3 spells CASSRSGGGDAFF. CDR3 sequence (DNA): TGTGCCAGCAGCCGGAGTGGCGGGGGTGACGCTTTCTTT.

The CDR3 protein is CASSLEASVYQETQYF. DNA for the CDR3: TGCGCCAGCAGCTTGGAAGCTAGTGTGTACCAAGAGACCCAGTACTTC. The chain carries TRBV5-1 and TRBJ2-5; D is undetermined. Germline lookup yields CDR1 SGHRS and CDR2 YFSETQ. Trimming shortened V by 0 bases and J by 0 bases, and 12 bases separated the two germline ends. CDR3 length equals 16 residues. Looking up the rest from reference TRBV5-1 and TRBJ2-5 gives the full variable domain: KAGVTQTPRYLIKTRGQQVTLSCSPISGHRSVSWYQQTPGQGLQFLFEYFSETQRNKGNFPGRFSGRQFSNSRSEMNVSTLELGDSALYLCASSLEASVYQETQYFGPGTRLLVL.